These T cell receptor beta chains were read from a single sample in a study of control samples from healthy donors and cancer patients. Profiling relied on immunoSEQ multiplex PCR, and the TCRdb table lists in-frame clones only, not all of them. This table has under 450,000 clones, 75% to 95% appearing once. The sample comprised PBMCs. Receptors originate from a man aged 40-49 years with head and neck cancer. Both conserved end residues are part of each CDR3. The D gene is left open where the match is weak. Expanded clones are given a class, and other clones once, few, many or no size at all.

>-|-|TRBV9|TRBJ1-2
CASSGINRAPGGYGYTF
TGTGCCAGCAGCGGGATAAACAGGGCCCCCGGCGGCTATGGCTACACCTTC
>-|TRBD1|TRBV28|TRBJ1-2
CASSQPPGQGRDTF
TGTGCCAGCAGCCAACCTCCGGGACAGGGAAGGGACACCTTC
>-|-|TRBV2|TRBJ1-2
CASGLYANYGYTF
TGTGCCAGCGGACTGTACGCTAACTATGGCTACACCTTC
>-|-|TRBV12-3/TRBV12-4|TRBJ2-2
CASSLMGTGELFF
TGTGCCAGCAGTTTAATGGGTACCGGGGAGCTGTTTTTT
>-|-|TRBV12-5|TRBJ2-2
CASVLAARGTGELFF
TGTGCTAGTGTCCTAGCCGCTCGGGGCACCGGGGAGCTGTTTTTT
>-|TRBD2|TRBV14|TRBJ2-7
CASTEGGTSGLYEQYF
TGTGCCAGCACCGAAGGAGGTACTAGCGGACTCTACGAGCAGTACTTC
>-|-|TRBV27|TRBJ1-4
CASSRGEKLFF
TGTGCCAGCAGCAGAGGGGAAAAACTGTTTTTT
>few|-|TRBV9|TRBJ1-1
CASSSFGTEAFF
TGTGCCAGCAGCTCCTTCGGCACTGAAGCTTTCTTT
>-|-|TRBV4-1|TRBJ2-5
CASSHQQGGETQYF
TGCGCCAGCAGCCACCAACAGGGTGGAGAGACCCAGTACTTC
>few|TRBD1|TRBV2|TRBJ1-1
CASRRDRGANTEAFF
TGTGCCAGCCGGCGCGACAGGGGAGCGAACACTGAAGCTTTCTTT
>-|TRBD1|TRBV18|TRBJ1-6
CASSPRDRTNSPLHF
TGTGCCAGCTCACCGAGGGACAGGACGAATTCACCCCTCCACTTT
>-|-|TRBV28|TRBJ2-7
CASRTAGLYEQYF
TGTGCCAGCAGGACAGCTGGACTCTACGAGCAGTACTTC
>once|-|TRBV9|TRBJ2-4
CASSTGTQNIQYF
TGTGCCAGCAGCACCGGGACCCAAAACATTCAGTACTTC
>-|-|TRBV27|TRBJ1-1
CPGGLPEAFF
TGTCCGGGGGGGCTCCCTGAAGCTTTCTTT
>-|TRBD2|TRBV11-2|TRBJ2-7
CASSLTGGVLEPYEQYF
TGTGCCAGCAGCTTAACGGGGGGGGTTCTGGAGCCCTACGAGCAGTACTTC
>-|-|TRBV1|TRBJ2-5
CTSPGGRSQETQYF
TGCACCAGCCCCGGGGGAAGGTCCCAAGAGACCCAGTACTTC
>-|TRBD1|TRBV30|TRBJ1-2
CAWDVVPGTGYYGYTF
TGTGCCTGGGACGTCGTTCCCGGGACAGGTTATTATGGCTACACCTTC
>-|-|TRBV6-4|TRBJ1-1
CASAYRENTEAFF
TGTGCCAGCGCCTACAGGGAAAACACTGAAGCTTTCTTT
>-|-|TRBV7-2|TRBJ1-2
CASSLAIRQEGSYGYTF
TGTGCCAGCAGCTTAGCGATCCGACAGGAAGGAAGCTATGGCTACACCTTC
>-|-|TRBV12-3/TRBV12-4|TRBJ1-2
CASSPTGRHGYTF
TGTGCCAGCAGCCCCACGGGGAGGCATGGCTACACCTTC
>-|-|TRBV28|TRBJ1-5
CASNQGRPQHF
TGTGCCAGCAATCAGGGTCGGCCCCAGCATTTT
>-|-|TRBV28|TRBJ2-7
CASRTAQSYEQYF
TGTGCCAGTAGGACAGCCCAGTCCTACGAGCAGTACTTC
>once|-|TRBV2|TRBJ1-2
CASSYTRGVNYGYTF
TGTGCCAGCAGTTATACCAGGGGCGTTAACTATGGCTACACCTTC
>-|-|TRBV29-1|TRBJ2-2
CSVGTGELFF
TGCAGCGTTGGCACCGGGGAGCTGTTTTTT
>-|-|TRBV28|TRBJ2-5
CASSRTQDWIFGTQYF
TGTGCCAGCAGTCGCACACAGGACTGGATTTTTGGGACCCAGTACTTC
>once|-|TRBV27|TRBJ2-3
CASSLFPLGSDTQYF
TGTGCCAGCAGTTTATTCCCCTTGGGGTCAGATACGCAGTATTTT
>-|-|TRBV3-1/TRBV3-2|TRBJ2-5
CASSQDWRETQYF
TGTGCCAGCAGCCAAGATTGGAGGGAGACCCAGTACTTC
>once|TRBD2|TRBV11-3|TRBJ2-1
CASSLGIGGLAGAVYNEQFF
TGTGCCAGCAGCTTAGGTATCGGGGGACTAGCGGGGGCCGTGTACAATGAGCAGTTCTTC
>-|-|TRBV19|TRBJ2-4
CASSMIAVAKNIQYF
TGTGCCAGTAGTATGATAGCGGTAGCCAAAAACATTCAGTACTTC
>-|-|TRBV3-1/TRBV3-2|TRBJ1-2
CASSQDGRVHGYTF
TGTGCCAGCAGCCAAGATGGGAGGGTGCATGGCTACACCTTC
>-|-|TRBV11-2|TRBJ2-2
CASSLQAFANTGELFF
TGTGCCAGCAGCCTACAGGCATTCGCGAACACCGGGGAGCTGTTTTTT
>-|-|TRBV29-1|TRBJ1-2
CSVPDGQLNYGYTF
TGCAGCGTTCCCGATGGACAGCTCAACTATGGCTACACCTTC
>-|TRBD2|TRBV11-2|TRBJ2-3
CASSRDSLAGGTDTQYF
TGTGCCAGCAGCCGGGATTCGTTAGCGGGGGGCACAGATACGCAGTATTTT
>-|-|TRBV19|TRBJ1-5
CASSPQEQPQHF
TGTGCCAGTAGTCCCCAGGAGCAGCCCCAGCATTTT
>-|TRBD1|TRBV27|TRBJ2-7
CASSPWTGGYEQYF
TGTGCCAGCAGTCCATGGACAGGGGGGTACGAGCAGTACTTC
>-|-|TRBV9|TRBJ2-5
CASSVAGETQYF
TGTGCCAGCAGCGTAGCCGGGGAGACCCAGTACTTC
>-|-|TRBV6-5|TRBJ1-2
CASSRQSPGGYGYTF
TGTGCCAGCAGTAGACAGTCTCCGGGCGGCTATGGCTACACCTTC
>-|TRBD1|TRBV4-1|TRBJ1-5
CASSQGIQGNQPQHF
TGCGCCAGCAGCCAGGGAATACAGGGGAATCAGCCCCAGCATTTT
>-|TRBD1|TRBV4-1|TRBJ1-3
CASRPVTADRVNTIYF
TGCGCCAGCAGACCCGTTACCGCAGACAGGGTTAACACCATATATTTT
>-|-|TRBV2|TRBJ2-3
CASGGARTDTQYF
TGTGCCAGCGGGGGGGCGCGCACAGATACGCAGTATTTT
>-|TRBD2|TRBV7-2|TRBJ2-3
CASSSSLAGTDTQYF
TGTGCCAGCAGCTCATCACTAGCGGGCACAGATACGCAGTATTTT
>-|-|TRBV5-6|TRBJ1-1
CASSLPKRGTEAFF
TGTGCCAGCAGCTTGCCTAAGAGAGGGACTGAAGCTTTCTTT
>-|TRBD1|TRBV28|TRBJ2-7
CASSPRTGNYEQYF
TGTGCCAGCAGTCCTCGGACAGGGAACTACGAGCAGTACTTC
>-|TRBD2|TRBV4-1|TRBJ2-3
CASSQVGVGTSREPQYF
TGCGCCAGCAGCCAAGTAGGCGTCGGGACTAGTAGAGAGCCGCAGTATTTT
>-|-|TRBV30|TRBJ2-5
CAWSPLGTETQYF
TGTGCCTGGAGCCCCCTTGGGACAGAGACCCAGTACTTC
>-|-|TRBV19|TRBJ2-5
CASSHGRGRGQETQYF
TGTGCCAGTAGCCATGGTCGTGGCAGGGGCCAAGAGACCCAGTACTTC